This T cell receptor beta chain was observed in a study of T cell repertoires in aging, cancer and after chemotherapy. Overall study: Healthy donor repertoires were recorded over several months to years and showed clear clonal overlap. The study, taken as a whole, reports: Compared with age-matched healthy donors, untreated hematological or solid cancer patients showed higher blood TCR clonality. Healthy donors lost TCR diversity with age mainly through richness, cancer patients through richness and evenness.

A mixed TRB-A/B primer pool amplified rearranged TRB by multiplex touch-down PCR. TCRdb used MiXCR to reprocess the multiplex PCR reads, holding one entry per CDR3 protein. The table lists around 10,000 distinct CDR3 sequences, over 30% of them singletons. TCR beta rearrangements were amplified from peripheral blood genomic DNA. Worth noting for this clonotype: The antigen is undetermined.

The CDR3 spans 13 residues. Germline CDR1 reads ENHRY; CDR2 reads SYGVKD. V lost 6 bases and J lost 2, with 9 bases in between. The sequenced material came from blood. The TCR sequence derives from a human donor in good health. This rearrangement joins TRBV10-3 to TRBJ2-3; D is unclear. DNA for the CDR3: TGTGCCATCAGCCCGTTTAACACAGATACGCAGTATTTT. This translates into CAISPFNTDTQYF.